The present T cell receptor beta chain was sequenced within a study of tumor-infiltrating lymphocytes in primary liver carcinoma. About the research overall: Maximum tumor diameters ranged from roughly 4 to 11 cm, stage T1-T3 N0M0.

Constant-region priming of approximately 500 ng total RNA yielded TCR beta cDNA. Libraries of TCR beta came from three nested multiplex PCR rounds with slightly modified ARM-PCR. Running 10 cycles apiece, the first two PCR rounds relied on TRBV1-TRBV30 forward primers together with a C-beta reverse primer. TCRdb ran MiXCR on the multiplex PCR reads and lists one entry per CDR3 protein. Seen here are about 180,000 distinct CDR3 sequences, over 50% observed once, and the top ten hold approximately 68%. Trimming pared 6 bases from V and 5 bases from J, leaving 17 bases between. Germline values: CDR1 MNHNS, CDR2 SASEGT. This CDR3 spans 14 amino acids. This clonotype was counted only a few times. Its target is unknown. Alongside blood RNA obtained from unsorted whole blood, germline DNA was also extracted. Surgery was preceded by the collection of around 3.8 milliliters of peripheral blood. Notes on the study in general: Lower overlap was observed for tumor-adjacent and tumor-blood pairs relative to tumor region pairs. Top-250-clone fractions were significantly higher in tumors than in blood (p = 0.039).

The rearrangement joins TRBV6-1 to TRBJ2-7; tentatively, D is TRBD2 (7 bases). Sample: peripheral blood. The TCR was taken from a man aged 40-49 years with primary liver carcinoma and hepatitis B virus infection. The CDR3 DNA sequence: TGTGCCAGCAGGGGAGGGGGACCAGCCGACGAGCAGTACTTC. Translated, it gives CASRGGGPADEQYF.